The clone carrying this T cell receptor (beta chain) appeared once. Its antigen is currently unknown. Amplification used 52 TRBV primers and 13 TRBJ primers. Data came from immunoSEQ multiplex PCR; TCRdb stores just in-frame clones and leaves some out. In the table there are about 20,000 clones, roughly 93% of which are singletons. Autoimmunity was present in every CD3G-deficient patient, worse in two. Patients aged 2 to 39 years had fewer naive T cells. The germline CDR1 and CDR2 sequences are MDHEN and SYDVKM. The V segment lost 5 bases and the J segment 3 bases; nucleotides outside the gene matches: 9. This CDR3 comprises 16 residues. This entry is derived from a study of regulatory T cells. Study-level findings and limits: In patients, unique TRB V-J pairs were restricted and V/J usage skewed, especially in Tregs. Patient CD8+ T cells trended toward lower Shannon entropy than controls.

Sequencing was done on a sample of CD8+ T cells sorted from blood. The receptor was isolated from a child younger than 10 with CD3G deficiency. The chain recombines TRBV28 with TRBJ2-2, with 7 positions matching TRBD2. This chain's CDR3 is CASSDLLAVHTGELFF. The CDR3 region has the DNA TGTGCCAGCAGTGATCTGCTAGCGGTCCACACCGGGGAGCTGTTTTTT.